Shown below are 26 T cell receptor beta chains from a single sample sequenced in a study of T cell responses to AZD1222 COVID-19 vaccine. Using immunoSEQ multiplex PCR, the repertoire was profiled, and TCRdb retains in-frame clones only, with some absent. The repertoire holds about 77,000 clones, with approximately 92% as singletons. The sequencing here drew on peripheral blood, taken 28 days after the second AZD1222 dose. The source is an adult who received the AZD1222 COVID-19 vaccine.

This sequence joins TRBV10-3 and TRBJ1-3, with a tentative D call TRBD1 (5 bases). The CDR3 runs to 16 residues. The germline V gene has CDR1 ENHRY and CDR2 SYGVKD. Between the trimmed V and J ends, which lost 4 bases and 0 bases, there was a span of 13 bases. The CDR3 nucleotides are TGTGCCATCAGTGTAGTGGCAGGGTCCTCTGGAAACACCATATATTTT. Protein: CAISVVAGSSGNTIYF.

V usage is TRBV3-1 (or the pseudogene TRBV3-2) and J usage is TRBJ2-5; D remains ambiguous. The CDR3 is 14 residues long. The V gene lost 1 base and the J gene lost 4 bases, with 10 bases spanning the gap. Germline CDR1 reads LGHDT; CDR2 reads YNNKEL (reference sequence). The CDR3 sequence: CASSQAAGVETQYF. CDR3 DNA: TGTGCCAGCAGCCAAGCTGCTGGCGTAGAGACCCAGTACTTC.

The gene calls are TRBV7-9 and TRBJ1-1; D gene uncertain. The CDR3 loop spans 12 amino acids. Per germline, CDR1 SEHNR and CDR2 FQNEAQ (reference sequence). Trimming took 3 bases from V and 1 from J, leaving 3 bases between them. DNA of the CDR3: TGTGCCAGCAGCTTTCAGAACACTGAAGCTTTCTTT. This codes for CASSFQNTEAFF.

Written as DNA, the CDR3 is TGCGCCAGCAGCTTGGCGTTAGCGGCCACCGGGGAGCTGTTTTTT. Translating gives CASSLALAATGELFF. The chain joins TRBV5-1 to TRBJ2-2; maybe TRBD2 (6 bases). CDR1 and CDR2 from the germline V gene are SGHRS and YFSETQ. The V and J ends lost 0 bases and 4 bases respectively, with 10 bases between them. This CDR3 has 15 amino acids.

The gene calls are TRBV5-1 and TRBJ2-7, with a possible D match to TRBD2 (6 bases). Trimming removed 0 bases at V and 5 bases at J, with 9 bases between. CDR3 length: 13 amino acids. Germline-derived CDR1 and CDR2 are SGHRS and YFSETQ. The chain's CDR3 is CASSLGGADEQYF. In DNA, the CDR3 is TGCGCCAGCAGCTTGGGCGGGGCGGACGAGCAGTACTTC.

V gene TRBV7-6 combines with J gene TRBJ2-3; the D gene is possibly TRBD2 (5 bases). Germline V gene sequence: CDR1 SGHVS, CDR2 FNYEAQ. With 5 bases removed from V and 5 bases from J, the gap between germline ends came to 11 bases. This CDR3 comprises 13 residues. This CDR3 is CASSLAGEDTQYF. The DNA of the CDR3 is TGTGCCAGCAGCCTGGCCGGGGAAGATACGCAGTATTTT.

The CDR3 region is CASRGAGGYSNQPQHF. In DNA, the CDR3 is TGTGCCAGCAGGGGTGCAGGGGGATATAGCAATCAGCCCCAGCATTTT. The V call is TRBV27, the J call TRBJ1-5; TRBD1 agrees at 7 bases. Germline values: CDR1 MNHEY, CDR2 SMNVEV (reference sequence). J was trimmed by 0 bases and V by 6 bases; bases with no gene match: 8. The CDR3 is 16 amino acids.

The chain employs TRBV6-4 and TRBJ2-2; the D gene is possibly TRBD2 (6 bases). V was cut by 5 bases and J by 6 bases, with 16 bases left in between. This CDR3 spans 15 amino acids. Germline-derived CDR1 and CDR2 are MRHNA and SNTAGT. The CDR3 reads CASSPAGSHAGELFF. The CDR3, as DNA: TGTGCCAGCAGTCCCGCCGGGAGCCATGCCGGGGAGCTGTTTTTT.

Worth noting for this clone: Other DNA sequences in this specimen translate into the identical CDR3. The CDR3 coding sequence is TGCGCCAGCAGCTTGGACGGGAGAGGCACAGATACGCAGTATTTT. Residues: CASSLDGRGTDTQYF. The gene calls are TRBV5-1 and TRBJ2-3; D might be TRBD2 (6 bases). CDR1 and CDR2 from the germline V gene are SGHRS and YFSETQ. Trimming took 0 bases from V and 1 from J, leaving 9 bases between them. The CDR3 consists of 15 residues.

The gene calls are TRBV5-1 and TRBJ1-3, with a tentative D call TRBD1 (6 bases). This CDR3 comprises 18 residues. V shed 0 bases and J shed 0 bases, with 16 bases lying between them. Germline V lookup: CDR1 SGHRS, CDR2 YFSETQ. The CDR3 sequence: CASSLDPITGSSGNTIYF. The CDR3 DNA is TGCGCCAGCAGCTTGGACCCTATAACAGGGTCCTCTGGAAACACCATATATTTT. Variable domain in full (rest from reference TRBV5-1 and TRBJ1-3): KAGVTQTPRYLIKTRGQQVTLSCSPISGHRSVSWYQQTPGQGLQFLFEYFSETQRNKGNFPGRFSGRQFSNSRSEMNVSTLELGDSALYLCASSLDPITGSSGNTIYFGEGSWLTVV.

CDR3 loop: CASSVGGEQFF. The CDR3, as DNA: TGTGCCAGCTCAGTCGGGGGTGAGCAGTTCTTC. The chain carries TRBV18 and TRBJ2-1; D might be TRBD2 (6 bases). The germline V and J ends were trimmed by 5 bases and 9 bases, with 8 bases remaining between them. This CDR3 is 11 amino acids long. CDR1 KGHSH and CDR2 LQKENI come from the germline V gene.

This clone was detected once. The rearrangement links TRBV7-2 to TRBJ2-4; 8 positions agree with TRBD2. V was pared by 5 bases and J by 14 bases, with 17 bases of the junction left unmatched. The CDR3 is 15 residues long. Germline loops: CDR1 SGHTA, CDR2 FQGNSA. CDR3 bases: TGTGCCAGCAGCGCCCCGGACGGAGCGGGAGACGAGGAGTACTTC. Amino acid sequence: CASSAPDGAGDEEYF.

The rearrangement uses TRBV6-5 and TRBJ1-1, with a tentative D call TRBD1 (6 bases). CDR1 MNHEY and CDR2 SVGAGI come from the germline V gene. The CDR3 is 14 residues long. V lost 6 bases and J 0 bases, leaving 11 bases between the germline ends. This CDR3 is CASRPDSLNTEAFF. In DNA, the CDR3 is TGTGCCAGCAGACCGGACAGCTTGAACACTGAAGCTTTCTTT.

This clone was recorded only once. V usage is TRBV21-1 and J usage is TRBJ1-3. TRBV21-1 is a pseudogene. The CDR3 totals 19 residues. CDR3 loop: CASSKIGSSDKLSGNTIYF. In DNA form, the CDR3 reads TGTGCCAGCAGCAAAATCGGTAGCAGCGATAAACTCTCTGGAAACACCATATATTTT.

This chain uses TRBV14 with TRBJ2-7; TRBD2 matches at 9 bases. The CDR3 is 18 residues long. Germline trimming cut 2 bases from V and 0 bases from J; bases unmatched to any gene: 11. Germline lookup yields CDR1 SGHDN and CDR2 FVKESK. In DNA form, the CDR3 reads TGTGCCAGCAGCCAACCATTAGCGGGAGCGGCGGGCTCCTACGAGCAGTACTTC. Translation: CASSQPLAGAAGSYEQYF.

This clone was detected only a few times. The chain has TRBV2 and TRBJ2-3; the match to TRBD2 covers 9 bases. There are 15 residues in the CDR3. The germline V gene encodes CDR1 SNHLY and CDR2 FYNNEI. With 5 bases clipped from V and 3 bases from J, the junction kept 6 bases outside the gene matches. CDR3 nucleotide sequence: TGTGCCAGCAGTACATTAGCGGGAGAGACAGATACGCAGTATTTT. It encodes CASSTLAGETDTQYF.

The CDR3 loop reads CASRTGPTNEKLFF. CDR3 nucleotide sequence: TGCGCCAGCCGGACAGGGCCAACTAATGAAAAACTGTTTTTT. This sequence joins TRBV5-1 and TRBJ1-4; 8 bases agree with TRBD1. This CDR3 contains 14 residues. Germline assignment: CDR1 SGHRS and CDR2 YFSETQ. The junction had 2 bases not matched to a gene; V was cut back by 7 bases and J by 0 bases. Supplemented by reference TRBV5-1 and TRBJ1-4, the full variable domain reads KAGVTQTPRYLIKTRGQQVTLSCSPISGHRSVSWYQQTPGQGLQFLFEYFSETQRNKGNFPGRFSGRQFSNSRSEMNVSTLELGDSALYLCASRTGPTNEKLFFGSGTQLSVL.

V is TRBV3-1 (or the pseudogene TRBV3-2) and J is TRBJ1-2, with D perhaps TRBD1 (6 bases). CDR3 size: 14 residues. CDR1 is LGHDT, CDR2 YNNKEL, per germline (reference sequence). V lost 3 bases and J lost 2, with 10 bases in between. DNA for the CDR3: TGTGCCAGCAGCCAGGAGGGGGGAAACTATGGCTACACCTTC. It yields the protein CASSQEGGNYGYTF.

V gene TRBV27 combines with J gene TRBJ1-1; D is unclear. This CDR3 has 14 amino acids. V dropped 4 bases and J dropped 0 bases, with 9 bases sitting between them. Germline assignment: CDR1 MNHEY and CDR2 SMNVEV (reference sequence). This CDR3 is CASSSNPLNTEAFF. The CDR3 DNA is TGTGCCAGCAGTTCCAATCCTTTGAACACTGAAGCTTTCTTT.

This clone was seen only once. This chain uses TRBV13 with TRBJ1-2, with 8 positions matching TRBD1. Germline lookup yields CDR1 PRHDT and CDR2 FYEKMQ (reference sequence). This CDR3 has 14 amino acids. Trimming took 5 bases from V and 3 from J; bases not matched to a gene: 5. The CDR3 is CASSGNRGYYGYTF. The CDR3 nucleotides are TGTGCCAGCAGCGGGAACAGGGGGTACTATGGCTACACCTTC.

The chain carries TRBV7-9 and TRBJ1-5; TRBD1 matches at 7 bases. CDR1 and CDR2 (germline): SEHNR, FQNEAQ (reference sequence). J lost 6 bases, V lost 5 bases, and 16 bases had no gene match. The CDR3 is 17 residues long. The CDR3 DNA is TGTGCCAGCAGCCTCCAAGCGACAGGGCAATCTCGTCAGCCCCAGCATTTT. Translated: CASSLQATGQSRQPQHF.

The V call is TRBV5-5, the J call TRBJ2-7, with 9 bases identical to TRBD2. J was trimmed by 0 bases and V by 6 bases; bases with no gene match: 7. There are 15 residues in the CDR3. Germline CDR1 is SGHKS and CDR2 is YYEKEE (reference sequence). The CDR3 sequence is CASIPREGYSYEQYF. The CDR3 coding sequence is TGTGCCAGCATCCCGCGGGAGGGGTACTCCTACGAGCAGTACTTC.

The genes are TRBV7-9 and TRBJ2-3, with D tentatively TRBD1 (5 bases). CDR1 and CDR2 (germline): SEHNR, FQNEAQ (reference sequence). This CDR3 has 16 residues. V was shortened by 5 bases and J by 2 bases, with 17 bases between the two germline ends. Here the CDR3 reads CASSPRALAITDTQYF. For the CDR3, the DNA is TGTGCCAGCAGCCCCAGGGCCCTGGCTATCACAGATACGCAGTATTTT.

The chain recombines TRBV7-2 with TRBJ2-7, with a weak D call TRBD2 (6 bases). The CDR3 sequence is 15 residues long. Deletions cut 1 base from V and 2 bases from J, with 12 bases between. CDR1 is SGHTA, CDR2 FQGNSA, per germline. CDR3 loop: CASSLGLVIAYEQYF. CDR3 bases: TGTGCCAGCAGCTTAGGACTAGTAATTGCCTACGAGCAGTACTTC.

There are a few counts of this clone. This chain uses TRBV2 with TRBJ1-4, with D unresolved. This CDR3 region has 16 residues. V was clipped by 6 bases and J by 0 bases, with 14 bases between them. CDR1 is SNHLY, CDR2 FYNNEI, per germline. The CDR3 spells CASRVQPVATNEKLFF. The CDR3 DNA reads TGTGCCAGCAGAGTACAGCCCGTCGCAACTAATGAAAAACTGTTTTTT.

The V gene is TRBV19, the J gene TRBJ1-1; the D is unclear. The CDR3 runs to 13 residues. Germline CDR1 reads LNHDA; CDR2 reads SQIVND (reference sequence). V lost 6 bases to trimming and J lost 0 bases, with 8 bases between them. CDR3 bases: TGTGCCAGTAGCCCCGGGATGAACACTGAAGCTTTCTTT. It specifies CASSPGMNTEAFF. The full variable domain, with the rest looked up from reference TRBV19 and TRBJ1-1, is DGGITQSPKYLFRKEGQNVTLSCEQNLNHDAMYWYRQDPGQGLRLIYYSQIVNDFQKGDIAEGYSVSREKKESFPLTVTSAQKNPTAFYLCASSPGMNTEAFFGQGTRLTVV.